The 18 T cell receptor beta chains below were found in one sample sequenced in a study of cytomegalovirus exposure and HLA in healthy donors. The PCR ran on 60 Vbeta and 13 Jbeta primers. Clones were read by immunoSEQ multiplex PCR, and TCRdb kept only the in-frame ones, dropping some. The table lists approximately 170,000 clones, roughly three quarters of them singletons. The sequencing input was PBMCs. These receptors all stem from a woman between 40 and 55 years old in good health and CMV-seropositive.

This rearrangement joins TRBV9 to TRBJ1-2, with a possible D match to TRBD1 (5 bases). Germline assignment: CDR1 SGDLS and CDR2 YYNGEE. The CDR3 has 12 amino acids. V lost 5 bases and J lost 4, with 9 bases in between. The CDR3 DNA sequence: TGTGCCAGCAGTGATGACAGCTATGGCTACACCTTC. Translated: CASSDDSYGYTF.

The chain has TRBV19 and TRBJ2-5; tentative D call: TRBD2 (5 bases). TRBJ2-7 explains the end of the DNA better; the J call may be wrong. Germline values: CDR1 LNHDA, CDR2 SQIVND (reference sequence). This CDR3 comprises 16 residues. CDR3 in amino acids: CASSGKQTLSSYEQYF. CDR3 sequence (DNA): TGTGCCAGTTCGGGAAAACAGACTCTAAGCTCCTACGAGCAGTACTTC.

V and J are TRBV7-3 and TRBJ1-1; maybe TRBD1 (5 bases). V lost 5 bases, J lost 4 bases, and 11 bases lay in between. CDR3 length equals 13 residues. CDR1 and CDR2 from the germline V gene are SGHTA and FQGTGA. As DNA, the CDR3 is TGTGCCAGCAGCCAAGGGGTGGGCACTGAAGCTTTCTTT. This encodes CASSQGVGTEAFF.

The rearrangement links TRBV20-1 to TRBJ1-2; no definite D call. Trimming pared 4 bases from V and 7 bases from J, leaving 7 bases between. CDR1 is DFQATT and CDR2 is SNEGSKA in the germline V gene (reference sequence). This CDR3 contains 10 residues. The CDR3 loop is CSAISFGYTF. The CDR3 region has the DNA TGCAGTGCTATTAGTTTTGGCTACACCTTC.

The V call is TRBV7-2, the J call TRBJ2-2; 14 nucleotides agree with TRBD2. The CDR3 has 16 residues. With 6 bases clipped from V and 6 bases from J, the junction kept 6 bases outside the gene matches. CDR1 SGHTA and CDR2 FQGNSA come from the germline V gene. The CDR3 here is CASSMTSGGAPGELFF. For the CDR3, the DNA is TGTGCCAGCAGTATGACTAGCGGGGGGGCCCCCGGGGAGCTGTTTTTT.

The chain has TRBV5-4 and TRBJ2-3; tentative D call: TRBD2 (7 bases). In germline, CDR1 is SGHNT, CDR2 YYREEE (reference sequence). There are 15 residues in the CDR3. V lost 5 bases, J lost 3 bases, and 16 bases lay in between. The CDR3 loop reads CASRGEGVSTDTQYF. CDR3 coding DNA: TGTGCCAGCAGGGGGGAGGGGGTTTCAACAGATACGCAGTATTTT.

The chain links TRBV5-6 to TRBJ1-1; D not certain. The CDR3 has 15 residues. V dropped 1 base and J dropped 0 bases, with 10 bases sitting between them. Germline assignment: CDR1 SGHDT and CDR2 YYEEEE. This CDR3 reads CASSLIASLNTEAFF. Here the CDR3 DNA reads TGTGCCAGCAGCTTGATCGCCAGTCTGAACACTGAAGCTTTCTTT. Filled out from reference TRBV5-6 and TRBJ1-1, the complete variable domain reads DAGVTQSPTHLIKTRGQQVTLRCSPKSGHDTVSWYQQALGQGPQFIFQYYEEEERQRGNFPDRFSGHQFPNYSSELNVNALLLGDSALYLCASSLIASLNTEAFFGQGTRLTVV.

The chain recombines TRBV7-6 with TRBJ1-1; TRBD1 is a possible D gene (5 bases). Germline lookup yields CDR1 SGHVS and CDR2 FNYEAQ. The CDR3 is made up of 13 amino acids. The V end was cut by 10 bases, the J end by 0 bases, with 12 bases between. CDR3 protein: CATSQGMNTEAFF. In DNA form, the CDR3 reads TGTGCCACCTCTCAGGGTATGAACACTGAAGCTTTCTTT.

The table lists this clone with many counts. The J gene is TRBJ2-1, the V gene TRBV5-4; D remains ambiguous. Germline assignment: CDR1 SGHNT and CDR2 YYREEE (reference sequence). The CDR3 runs to 11 residues. Trimming cost V 1 base and J 10 bases, with 6 bases left between them. CDR3 region: CASSLSEEQFF. For the CDR3, the DNA is TGTGCCAGCAGCTTGTCGGAGGAGCAGTTCTTC.

The chain carries TRBV7-6 and TRBJ1-4; possibly TRBD1 for D (5 bases). V was trimmed by 6 bases and J by 7 bases, leaving 12 bases between them. The CDR3 length is 13 residues. CDR1 is SGHVS, CDR2 FNYEAQ, per germline. Here the CDR3 reads CASSRAGGEKLFF. CDR3 in DNA: TGTGCCAGCAGTCGGGCGGGGGGTGAAAAACTGTTTTTT.

In its sample, this clone was seen once. The chain combines TRBV18 with TRBJ2-7, with D possibly TRBD2 on 5 matching bases. CDR3 size: 13 residues. Trimming pared 3 bases from V and 6 bases from J, leaving 12 bases between. The germline V gene encodes CDR1 KGHSH and CDR2 LQKENI. The CDR3 bases are TGTGCCAGCTCACCTGAGGGAAGAGGCGAGCAGTACTTC. Translation gives CASSPEGRGEQYF.

The chain carries TRBV27 and TRBJ2-7; 9 bases are a match to TRBD1. In germline, CDR1 is MNHEY, CDR2 SMNVEV (reference sequence). The junction had 9 bases not matched to a gene; V was cut back by 6 bases and J by 6 bases. This CDR3 contains 14 residues. The CDR3 DNA reads TGTGCCAGCAGGCCCCGGGACAGGGTCCTCGAGCAGTACTTC. It translates to CASRPRDRVLEQYF.

The genes are TRBV4-2 and TRBJ1-1; the D gene is possibly TRBD1 (6 bases). The CDR3 has 16 amino acids. Germline CDR1 reads LGHNA; CDR2 reads YNFKEQ. The V and J ends lost 3 bases and 1 base respectively, with 15 bases between them. The CDR3, as DNA: TGTGCCAGCAGCCAGCAAAGATGGGGACAGAACACTGAAGCTTTCTTT. Amino acid sequence: CASSQQRWGQNTEAFF.

The chain uses TRBV6-1 and TRBJ1-1; D call uncertain. This CDR3 spans 13 amino acids. From germline, CDR1 is MNHNS and CDR2 SASEGT. The V gene lost 2 bases and the J gene lost 1 base, with 5 bases spanning the gap. Here the CDR3 DNA reads TGTGCCAGCAGTGAATCGAGGAACACTGAAGCTTTCTTT. It translates to CASSESRNTEAFF.

J is TRBJ2-3 and V is TRBV7-9; the D is unclear. Per the germline V gene, CDR1 is SEHNR and CDR2 is FQNEAQ (reference sequence). This CDR3 has 12 residues. Trimming took off 1 base at V and 6 bases at J, with 5 bases between the two ends. CDR3 in amino acids: CASSLVPDTQYF. The CDR3 nucleotides read TGTGCCAGCAGCTTAGTTCCGGATACGCAGTATTTT.

This clone was picked up many times. The CDR3 DNA reads as TGCGCCAGCAGCCCGGATCTAGCGGGGCTGCAGTACTTC. Translating it yields CASSPDLAGLQYF. This rearrangement joins TRBV5-1 to TRBJ2-7; 9 positions agree with TRBD2. V trimming: 4 bases; J trimming: 9 bases; junction bases outside the gene matches: 8. Germline CDR1 SGHRS, CDR2 YFSETQ. CDR3 length equals 13 residues. Full variable domain (remainder filled in from reference TRBV5-1 and TRBJ2-7): KAGVTQTPRYLIKTRGQQVTLSCSPISGHRSVSWYQQTPGQGLQFLFEYFSETQRNKGNFPGRFSGRQFSNSRSEMNVSTLELGDSALYLCASSPDLAGLQYFGPGTRLTVT.

This clone turned up a few times. This sequence joins TRBV13 and TRBJ2-1; 7 bases map to TRBD1. Germline lookup yields CDR1 PRHDT and CDR2 FYEKMQ (reference sequence). The CDR3 loop spans 15 amino acids. The J segment lost 4 bases and the V segment lost 4 bases, leaving 7 bases of the junction unmatched. CDR3 protein: CASSSELQGYNEQFF. CDR3 bases: TGTGCCAGCAGCTCGGAACTACAGGGGTACAATGAGCAGTTCTTC.

The chain is built from TRBV6-6 and TRBJ1-2; 9 bases are shared with TRBD1. V lost 5 bases and J lost 3; bases outside the gene matches: 7. The CDR3 has 15 amino acids. Germline V gives CDR1 MNHNY, CDR2 SVGAGI (reference sequence). The CDR3 DNA reads as TGTGCCAGCAGTAGCCCGGGACAGGGTCACTATGGCTACACCTTC. The encoded protein is CASSSPGQGHYGYTF.